Listed below are T cell receptor beta chains from one sample, sequenced in a study of blood T cell repertoires in COVID-19. Method: immunoSEQ multiplex PCR; TCRdb's copy keeps in-frame clones and lacks some. The profile shows approximately 170,000 clones, around 89% of them singletons. The sequencing input was peripheral blood. The receptors shown here come from a man aged 18 to 30 who had recovered from COVID-19. Both conserved end residues are part of each CDR3.

V	J	CDR3
TRBV19	TRBJ2-3	CASSNAGGGDTQYF
TRBV5-3	TRBJ1-2	CARSQIPGQDYYGYTF
TRBV3-1/TRBV3-2	TRBJ2-1	CASRRQGANEQFF
TRBV7-9	TRBJ1-2	CATDQGYGYTF
TRBV7-9	TRBJ2-7	CASSLGQGVSEQYF
TRBV19	TRBJ2-1	CASSLSRTSGRSSYNEQFF
TRBV4-1	TRBJ2-5	CASSQEGTGIYQETQYF
TRBV27	TRBJ1-2	CASRPPNRIVGGRLTSGYTF
TRBV5-4	TRBJ2-5	CASSSTGGPQETQYF
TRBV12-3/TRBV12-4	TRBJ1-1	CASRVAGTEAFF
TRBV6-5	TRBJ1-4	CASRRIRGRSEKLFF
TRBV6-5	TRBJ2-7	CASHPGQGGEQYF
TRBV28	TRBJ2-5	CASTTDLRETQYF
TRBV5-1	TRBJ1-1	CASSFTLRTEAFF
TRBV6-6	TRBJ1-2	CASLGGSYGYTF
TRBV7-2	TRBJ2-5	CASSRTRESETQYF
TRBV5-1	TRBJ2-1	CASSLGSSGSNEQFF
TRBV6-5	TRBJ2-1	CASSYGGNEQFF
TRBV27	TRBJ2-2	CASRLLGGTGELFF
TRBV28	TRBJ2-6	CASRAGGPYGANVLTF
TRBV9	TRBJ1-2	CASADTYYGYTF
TRBV3-1/TRBV3-2	TRBJ1-1	CASSQDFRARGTEAFF
TRBV9	TRBJ1-6	CASSVAGTSNSPLHF
TRBV6-5	TRBJ2-3	CASSYSPGLKDTQYF
TRBV16	TRBJ1-2	CASSQSITGNTF
TRBV9	TRBJ2-1	CASSVGYPRDYQYRSSYNEQFF
TRBV4-1	TRBJ2-1	CASSQQGSFNEQFF
TRBV7-8	TRBJ2-1	CASRPVAGGPYEQFF
TRBV4-1	TRBJ2-7	CASSQSLAVSSYEQYF
TRBV11-2	TRBJ2-7	CASSYRDSKAIGYF
TRBV7-2	TRBJ1-2	CASSSSPGVYGYTF